What follows are 8 T cell receptor beta chains derived from one specimen sequenced in a study of blood T cell repertoires in COVID-19. Method: immunoSEQ multiplex PCR; TCRdb's copy keeps in-frame clones and lacks some. Of 70,000 to 75,000 clones detected, about four fifths appear once; the ten largest clones hold roughly 4.8%. Input material: peripheral blood. All receptors come from a woman aged 80 or over with active or convalescent COVID-19.

The chain carries TRBV11-3 and TRBJ1-2, with D possibly matching TRBD1 (6 bases). This CDR3 contains 15 residues. CDR1 SGHNT and CDR2 YENEEA come from the germline V gene. The ends were cut back, 1 base at V and 5 bases at J, with 14 bases in the middle. The CDR3 DNA sequence: TGTGCCAGCAGCTTAGTGGGGGGGCCGCTTTATGGCTACACCTTC. It is translated as CASSLVGGPLYGYTF.

This clone was seen a handful of times. This rearrangement joins TRBV6-5 to TRBJ1-3; D may be TRBD1 (6 bases). Germline V CDR1 and CDR2: MNHEY, SVGAGI. V lost 5 bases, J lost 2 bases, and 10 bases lay in between. The CDR3 spans 14 residues. DNA for the CDR3: TGTGCCAGCAGTCCTACAGGGACTGGAAACACCATATATTTT. Protein product: CASSPTGTGNTIYF.

The chain has TRBV11-2 and TRBJ1-2, with 7 bases matching TRBD1. V shed 5 bases, J shed 3 bases, and the junction held 6 bases outside the gene matches. Germline V gene lookup returns CDR1 SGHAT and CDR2 FQNNGV. The CDR3 sequence is 14 residues long. CDR3 in amino acids: CASSPQGVDYGYTF. In nucleotides, the CDR3 is TGTGCCAGCAGCCCCCAGGGGGTCGACTATGGCTACACCTTC.

J is TRBJ2-7 and V is TRBV7-6; 7 positions agree with TRBD2. Per germline, CDR1 SGHVS and CDR2 FNYEAQ. This CDR3 contains 14 residues. The V segment lost 1 base and the J segment 2 bases; nucleotides outside the gene matches: 2. CDR3 in DNA: TGTGCCAGCAGCTTAGATACTAGCGCCTACGAGCAGTACTTC. Translating gives CASSLDTSAYEQYF.

This rearrangement joins TRBV29-1 to TRBJ1-2; 7 bases align to TRBD1. Looked up from germline, CDR1 is SQVTM and CDR2 is ANQGSEA. The CDR3 spans 17 residues. V shed 7 bases and J 6 bases; nucleotides not matched to a gene: 23. CDR3 sequence reads: CSAEPALGRQGLDGYTF. The CDR3 DNA sequence: TGCAGCGCAGAACCTGCATTAGGGAGACAGGGTCTAGATGGCTACACCTTC.

The chain carries TRBV4-3 and TRBJ2-2; TRBD2 matches 12 bases. Germline values: CDR1 LGHNA, CDR2 YSLEER. The CDR3 contains 17 residues. Trimming at V came to 3 bases and at J to 3 bases, leaving 5 bases not matched to a gene. Here the CDR3 reads CASSHPRLAGDTGELFF. CDR3 in DNA: TGCGCCAGCAGCCACCCAAGACTAGCGGGAGACACCGGGGAGCTGTTTTTT.

This sequence joins TRBV9 and TRBJ1-1, with D maybe TRBD1 (6 bases). The CDR3 length is 16 residues. Germline-derived CDR1 and CDR2 are SGDLS and YYNGEE. Trimming took off 3 bases at V and 0 bases at J, with 15 bases between the two ends. DNA of the CDR3: TGTGCCAGCAGCGCCACGCCGGGGGGCTTGAACACTGAAGCTTTCTTT. This sequence encodes CASSATPGGLNTEAFF.

The chain employs TRBV19 and TRBJ1-5; TRBD1 might be the D (5 bases). The germline V and J ends were trimmed by 7 bases and 7 bases, with 17 bases remaining between them. The CDR3 runs to 14 residues. Germline CDR1 LNHDA, CDR2 SQIVND (reference sequence). The CDR3 region is CASNKKGNSQPQHF. The DNA of the CDR3 is TGTGCCAGTAACAAGAAGGGGAATTCACAGCCCCAGCATTTT.